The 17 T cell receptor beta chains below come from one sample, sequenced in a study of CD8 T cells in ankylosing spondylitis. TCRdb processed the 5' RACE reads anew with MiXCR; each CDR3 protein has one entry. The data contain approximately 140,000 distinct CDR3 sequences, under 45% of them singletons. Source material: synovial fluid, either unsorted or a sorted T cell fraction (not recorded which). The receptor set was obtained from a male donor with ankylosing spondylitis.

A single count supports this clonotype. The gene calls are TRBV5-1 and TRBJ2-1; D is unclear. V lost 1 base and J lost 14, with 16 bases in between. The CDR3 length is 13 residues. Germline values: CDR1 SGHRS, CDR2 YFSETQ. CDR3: CASSLFRAGGEFF. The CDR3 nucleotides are TGCGCCAGCAGCTTGTTTCGGGCCGGTGGGGAGTTCTTC.

The CDR3 DNA reads TGCAGTGCTAGAGGGGGCCTAATGAACACTGAAGCTTTCTTT. It codes for CSARGGLMNTEAFF. The chain combines TRBV20-1 with TRBJ1-1, with D possibly being TRBD1 (5 bases). The CDR3 is 14 residues long. Per the germline V gene, CDR1 is DFQATT and CDR2 is SNEGSKA (reference sequence). V lost 1 base to trimming and J lost 0 bases, with 9 bases between them.

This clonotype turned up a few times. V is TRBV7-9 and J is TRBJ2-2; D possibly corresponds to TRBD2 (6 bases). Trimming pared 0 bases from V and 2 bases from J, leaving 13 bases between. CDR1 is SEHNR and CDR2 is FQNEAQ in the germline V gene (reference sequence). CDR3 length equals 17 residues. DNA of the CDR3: TGTGCCAGCAGCTTAGCAGGGGACTCCAAAAACACCGGGGAGCTGTTTTTT. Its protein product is CASSLAGDSKNTGELFF.

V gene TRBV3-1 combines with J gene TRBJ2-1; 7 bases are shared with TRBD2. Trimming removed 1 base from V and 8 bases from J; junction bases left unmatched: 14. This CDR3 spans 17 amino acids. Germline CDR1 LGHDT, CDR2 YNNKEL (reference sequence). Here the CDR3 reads CASSQVGLVGRSYEQFF. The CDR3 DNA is TGTGCCAGCAGCCAAGTCGGACTAGTTGGGAGGTCCTATGAGCAGTTCTTC.

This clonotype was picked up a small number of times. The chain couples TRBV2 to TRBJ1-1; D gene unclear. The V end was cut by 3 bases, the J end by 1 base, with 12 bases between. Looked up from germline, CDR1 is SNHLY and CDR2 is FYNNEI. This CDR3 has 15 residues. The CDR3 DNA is TGTGCCAGCAGTGAGGTGGCGGGGTCGAACACTGAAGCTTTCTTT. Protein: CASSEVAGSNTEAFF.

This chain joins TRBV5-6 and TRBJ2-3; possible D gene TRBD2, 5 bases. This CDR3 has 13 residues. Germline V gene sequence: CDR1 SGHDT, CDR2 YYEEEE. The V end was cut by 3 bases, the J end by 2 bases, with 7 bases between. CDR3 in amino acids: CASSSGYTDTQYF. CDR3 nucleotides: TGTGCCAGCAGCTCGGGGTACACAGATACGCAGTATTTT. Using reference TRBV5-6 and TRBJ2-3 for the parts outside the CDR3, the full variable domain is DAGVTQSPTHLIKTRGQQVTLRCSPKSGHDTVSWYQQALGQGPQFIFQYYEEEERQRGNFPDRFSGHQFPNYSSELNVNALLLGDSALYLCASSSGYTDTQYFGPGTRLTVL.

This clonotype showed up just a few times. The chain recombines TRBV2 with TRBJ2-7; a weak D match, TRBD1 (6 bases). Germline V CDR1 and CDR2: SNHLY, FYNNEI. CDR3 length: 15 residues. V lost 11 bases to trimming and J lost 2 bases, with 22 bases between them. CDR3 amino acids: CAQSVRDKPTYEQYF. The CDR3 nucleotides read TGTGCCCAGTCAGTCCGGGACAAACCTACCTACGAGCAGTACTTC.

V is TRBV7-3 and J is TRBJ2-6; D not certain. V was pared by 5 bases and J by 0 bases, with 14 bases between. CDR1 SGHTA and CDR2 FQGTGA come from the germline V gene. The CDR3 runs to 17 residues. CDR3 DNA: TGTGCCAGCAGCGCCAAGTTCGGCGGCTCTGGGGCCAACGTCCTGACTTTC. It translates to CASSAKFGGSGANVLTF.

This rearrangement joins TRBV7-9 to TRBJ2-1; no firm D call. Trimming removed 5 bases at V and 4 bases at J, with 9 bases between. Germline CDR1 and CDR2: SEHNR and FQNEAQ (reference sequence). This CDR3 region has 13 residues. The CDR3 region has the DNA TGTGCCAGCAGCCAGAAACGGTACAATGAGCAGTTCTTC. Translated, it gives CASSQKRYNEQFF.

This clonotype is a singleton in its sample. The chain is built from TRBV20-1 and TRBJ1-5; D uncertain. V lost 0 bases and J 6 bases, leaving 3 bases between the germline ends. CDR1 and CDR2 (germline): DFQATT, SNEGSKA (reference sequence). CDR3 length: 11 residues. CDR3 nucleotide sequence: TGCAGTGCTAGAGATGGTCAGCCCCAGCATTTT. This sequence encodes CSARDGQPQHF.

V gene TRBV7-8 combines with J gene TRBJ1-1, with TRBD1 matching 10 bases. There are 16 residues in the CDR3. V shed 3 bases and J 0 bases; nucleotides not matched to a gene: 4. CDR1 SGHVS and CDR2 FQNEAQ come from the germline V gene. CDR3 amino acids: CASSFDRGQMNTEAFF. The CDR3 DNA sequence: TGTGCCAGCAGCTTCGACAGGGGGCAAATGAACACTGAAGCTTTCTTT.

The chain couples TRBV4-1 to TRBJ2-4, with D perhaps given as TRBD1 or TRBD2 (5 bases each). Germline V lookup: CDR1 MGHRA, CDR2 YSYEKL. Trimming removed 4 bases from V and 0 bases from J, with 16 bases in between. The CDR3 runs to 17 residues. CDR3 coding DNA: TGCGCCAGCAGCCCCAAGCCGGGACCGCTAGCCAAAAACATTCAGTACTTC. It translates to CASSPKPGPLAKNIQYF.

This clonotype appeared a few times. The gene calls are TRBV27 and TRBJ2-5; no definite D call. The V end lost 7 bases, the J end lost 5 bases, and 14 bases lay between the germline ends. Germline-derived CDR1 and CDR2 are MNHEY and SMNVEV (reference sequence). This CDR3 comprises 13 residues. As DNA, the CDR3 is TGTGCCAGCACCGAGTCCCTTGGGGAGACCCAGTACTTC. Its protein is CASTESLGETQYF.

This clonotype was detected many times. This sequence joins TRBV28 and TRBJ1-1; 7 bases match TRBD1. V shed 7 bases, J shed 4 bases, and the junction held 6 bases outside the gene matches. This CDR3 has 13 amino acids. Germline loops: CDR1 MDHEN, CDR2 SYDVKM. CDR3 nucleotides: TGTGCCAGCACCCCACAGGGGTCCACTGAAGCTTTCTTT. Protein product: CASTPQGSTEAFF. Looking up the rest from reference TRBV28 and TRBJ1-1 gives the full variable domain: DVKVTQSSRYLVKRTGEKVFLECVQDMDHENMFWYRQDPGLGLRLIYFSYDVKMKEKGDIPEGYSVSREKKERFSLILESASTNQTSMYLCASTPQGSTEAFFGQGTRLTVV.

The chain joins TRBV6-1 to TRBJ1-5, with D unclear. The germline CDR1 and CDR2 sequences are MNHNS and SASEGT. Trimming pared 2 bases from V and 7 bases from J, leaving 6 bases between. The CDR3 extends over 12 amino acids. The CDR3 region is CASSEFDQPQHF. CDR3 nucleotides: TGTGCCAGCAGTGAATTCGACCAGCCCCAGCATTTT.

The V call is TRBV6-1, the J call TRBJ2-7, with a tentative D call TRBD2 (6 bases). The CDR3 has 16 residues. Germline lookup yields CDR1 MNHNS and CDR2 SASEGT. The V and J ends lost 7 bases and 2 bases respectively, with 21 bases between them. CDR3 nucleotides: TGTGCCAGCAAGGCTTCGGGACTCCCCACGCCCTACGAGCAGTACTTC. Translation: CASKASGLPTPYEQYF.

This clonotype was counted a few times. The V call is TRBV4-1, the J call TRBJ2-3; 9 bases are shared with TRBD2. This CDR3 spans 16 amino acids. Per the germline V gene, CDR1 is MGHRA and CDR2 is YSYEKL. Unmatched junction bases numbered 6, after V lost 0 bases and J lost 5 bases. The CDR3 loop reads CASSQDGLAWKDTQYF. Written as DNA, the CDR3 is TGCGCCAGCAGCCAAGACGGACTAGCGTGGAAAGATACGCAGTATTTT.